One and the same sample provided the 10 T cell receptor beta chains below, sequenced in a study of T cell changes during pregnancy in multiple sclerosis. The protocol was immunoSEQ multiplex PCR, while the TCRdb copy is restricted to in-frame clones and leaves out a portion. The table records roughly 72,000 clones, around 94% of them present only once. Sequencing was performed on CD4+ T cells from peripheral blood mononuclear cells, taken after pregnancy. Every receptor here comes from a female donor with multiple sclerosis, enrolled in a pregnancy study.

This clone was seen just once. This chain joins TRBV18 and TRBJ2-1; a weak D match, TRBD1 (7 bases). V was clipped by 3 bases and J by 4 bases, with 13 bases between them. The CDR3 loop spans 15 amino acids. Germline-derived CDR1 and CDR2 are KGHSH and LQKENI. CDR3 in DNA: TGTGCCAGCTCACCGGAGACAGGGACTTACAATGAGCAGTTCTTC. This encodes CASSPETGTYNEQFF.

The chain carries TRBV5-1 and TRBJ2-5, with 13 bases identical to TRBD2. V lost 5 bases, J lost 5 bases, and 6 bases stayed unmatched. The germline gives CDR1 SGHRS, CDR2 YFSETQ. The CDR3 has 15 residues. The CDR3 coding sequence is TGCGCCAGCAGTTCCGGACTAGCGGGAGTGGAGACCCAGTACTTC. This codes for CASSSGLAGVETQYF.

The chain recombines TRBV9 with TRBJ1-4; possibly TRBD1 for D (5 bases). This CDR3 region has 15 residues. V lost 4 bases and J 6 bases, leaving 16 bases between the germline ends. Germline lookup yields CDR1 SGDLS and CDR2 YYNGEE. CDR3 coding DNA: TGTGCCAGCAGCTCCTCGACAGCCCCGGATGAAAAACTGTTTTTT. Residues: CASSSSTAPDEKLFF.

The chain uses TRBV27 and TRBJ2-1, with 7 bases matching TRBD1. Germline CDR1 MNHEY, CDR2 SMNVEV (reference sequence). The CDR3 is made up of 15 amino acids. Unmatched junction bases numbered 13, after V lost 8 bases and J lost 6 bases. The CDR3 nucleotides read TGTGCCAGCTCCTCTATAGGGACAGTCAGCAATGAGCAGTTCTTC. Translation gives CASSSIGTVSNEQFF.

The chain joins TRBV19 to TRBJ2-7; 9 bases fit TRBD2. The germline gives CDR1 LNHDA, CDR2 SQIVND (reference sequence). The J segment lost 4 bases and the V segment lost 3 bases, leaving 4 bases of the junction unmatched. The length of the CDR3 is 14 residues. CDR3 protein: CASSMASGTYEQYF. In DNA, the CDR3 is TGTGCCAGTAGTATGGCTAGCGGGACTTACGAGCAGTACTTC.

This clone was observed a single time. In DNA, the CDR3 is TGTGCCAGCAGCTCCCGGACTAGCGGGAGCACAGATACGCAGTATTTT. It encodes CASSSRTSGSTDTQYF. The chain combines TRBV7-9 with TRBJ2-3; 11 bases are shared with TRBD2. The CDR3 spans 16 residues. Looked up from germline, CDR1 is SEHNR and CDR2 is FQNEAQ (reference sequence). V shed 4 bases, J shed 0 bases, and the junction held 3 bases outside the gene matches.

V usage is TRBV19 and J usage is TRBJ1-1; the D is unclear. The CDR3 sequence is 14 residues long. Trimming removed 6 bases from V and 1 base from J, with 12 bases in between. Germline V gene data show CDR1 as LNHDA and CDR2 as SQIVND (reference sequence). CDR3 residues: CASRRVGGNTEAFF. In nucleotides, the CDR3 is TGTGCCAGTAGGCGAGTGGGAGGGAACACTGAAGCTTTCTTT.

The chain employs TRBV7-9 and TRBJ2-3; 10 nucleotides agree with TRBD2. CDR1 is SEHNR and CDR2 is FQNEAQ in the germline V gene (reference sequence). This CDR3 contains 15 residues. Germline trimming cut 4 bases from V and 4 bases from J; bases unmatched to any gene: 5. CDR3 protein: CASSSLAGVADTQYF. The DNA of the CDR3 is TGTGCCAGCAGCTCTCTAGCGGGAGTAGCAGATACGCAGTATTTT.

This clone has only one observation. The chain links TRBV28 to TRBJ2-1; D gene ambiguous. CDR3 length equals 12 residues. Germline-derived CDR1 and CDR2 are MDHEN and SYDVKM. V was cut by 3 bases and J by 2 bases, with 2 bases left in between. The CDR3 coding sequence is TGTGCCAGCAGTTTTACCTACAATGAGCAGTTCTTC. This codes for CASSFTYNEQFF.

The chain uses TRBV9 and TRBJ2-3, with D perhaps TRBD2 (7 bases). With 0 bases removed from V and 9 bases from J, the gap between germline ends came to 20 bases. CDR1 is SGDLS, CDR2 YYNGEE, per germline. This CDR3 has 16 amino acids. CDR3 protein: CASSVEGGAGAPTQYF. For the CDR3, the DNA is TGTGCCAGCAGCGTAGAGGGGGGGGCCGGGGCCCCCACGCAGTATTTT.